The clone carrying this T cell receptor (beta chain) has more than one count but fewer than ten. What it recognizes is unknown. The sample is drawn from a study of T-cell reconstitution after alpha-beta-depleted transplantation in children. Study observations and caveats: Reportedly, only several hundred clones from non-depleted graft cells drove alpha-beta T-cell counts at about two months.

CDR3 length equals 12 residues. V was clipped by 2 bases and J by 12 bases, with 13 bases between them. Germline V gene data show CDR1 as MDHEN and CDR2 as SYDVKM. Unique molecular identifiers were used to barcode this TCRbeta library. A single record per CDR3 protein comes from TCRdb applying MiXCR to the PCR reads. The sample holds approximately 45,000 distinct CDR3 sequences, 52% seen once. J is TRBJ1-2 and V is TRBV28; possibly TRBD1 for D (5 bases). The receptor was isolated from a boy under two years old with SCID, due to receive a stem cell transplant. The sequences come from peripheral blood, collected before TCRalphabeta/CD19-depleted stem cell transplant. CDR3 protein: CASSLNRQEDTF. CDR3 coding DNA: TGTGCCAGCAGTTTAAACAGGCAGGAGGACACCTTC.